This T cell receptor beta chain was sequenced in a study of Graves' ophthalmopathy and Graves' hyperthyroidism (dated by TCRdb to 2017 to 2018). In terms of the full investigation: Stable hyperthyroidism was defined as no progression to ophthalmopathy within 18 months of follow-up. TCR beta repertoire signatures were used to distinguish Graves' ophthalmopathy from Graves' hyperthyroidism and to predict progression to ophthalmopathy. In total, under 150 blood samples were TCR-sequenced: 40 to 45 ophthalmopathy, approximately 75 hyperthyroidism and some 17 hyperthyroidism-to-ophthalmopathy patients. To explore V-J signatures distinguishing ophthalmopathy from hyperthyroidism, a discovery set of 100 patients (around 44 ophthalmopathy, about 57 stable hyperthyroidism) was enrolled. An independent validation cohort was composed of some 19 hyperthyroidism patients and roughly 16 patients who later progressed from hyperthyroidism to ophthalmopathy. In over 5 hyperthyroidism patients, the T-cell repertoire of thyroid tissue was compared with the T-cell repertoire of blood. Following sampling, methimazole starting at 30 mg daily was administered to hyperthyroidism patients, and high-dose intravenous methylprednisolone was administered to ophthalmopathy patients. The investigation overall reported the following: No statistical method was used to set the sample size in advance, and the investigators knew which group each participant was assigned to. In cross-validation, the 13-signature model distinguished ophthalmopathy from stable hyperthyroidism with nearly 90% sensitivity and around 83% specificity, while in the test set the corresponding values were 80% and 75%. Most of the expanded thyroid clonotypes with a frequency above 0.001 were also detected in blood, and it was suggested that the thyroid immune response may be reflected by blood repertoires. In validation, the model predicted ophthalmopathy progression with 70.59% sensitivity and about 73% specificity; roughly eleven predicted patients were CT-confirmed with GO in a median of approximately 6.2 months.

For repertoire sequencing, the TCR beta CDR3 regions were amplified from RNA transcripts. HTBI primers and the Qiagen OneStep RT-PCR kit were used in a first-round RT-PCR, which was followed by a second-round multiplex PCR, size selection and purification. Libraries were sequenced paired-end with 100 bp reads on an Illumina HiSeq2000. The authors' analysis ran thus. SOAPnuke was used to process the reads, throwing out any read that had adapters, had uncalled bases, had a mean Phred below 15, or lacked an exact constant-primer or identifier match. COPE v1.2.5 was used to merge the high-quality paired reads. Each unique nucleotide sequence was treated as a clonotype, and MiTCR v1.1 was used to align the clonotypes to the IMGT TRB V, D and J references. Only V-J combinations with frequency above 0.0001 were analysed, covering 98% to 99.2% of repertoires. For each V-J combination, a TCR clonal expansion and chaos score was defined as F50 clonal expansion divided by the chaos observed in the TCRdist matrix. Welch's t-statistics and random forest were used to narrow the features down to roughly twelve V-J combinations, which were then fed into a naive Bayes classifier. The similarity between thyroid and blood repertoires was quantified using the Morisita-Horn index. The public reads were run again by TCRdb, first through fastp at Q25 and then through MiXCR, and only productive beta chains were kept. Each entry is one CDR3 protein sequence, shown with its most common DNA and genes. TCRdb, rather than the study authors, made the V and J calls. This sample comprises more than 1,000,000 distinct CDR3 sequences, less than 45% of them detected only once. The ten largest clonotypes hold 8.5% to 14% of the sample.

This clonotype occurred once. The specificity of this receptor is unknown. No base qualities exist here, and no much larger clone lies one base off it. On its own, one read is weak support. Hyperthyroidism patients were newly diagnosed, were aged 18 to 65 years, and had a disease duration under 2 months. Anyone with other autoimmune diseases, uncontrolled infections, pregnancy or lactation was excluded from the study. Clinical symptoms, serum thyroxine, TRAb, thyroid ultrasound and orbital computed tomography were used for diagnosis. Total RNA was extracted using Trizol reagent, and RNA quality was checked on an Agilent 2100 Bioanalyzer. From the cysteine up to the phenylalanine, the CDR3 has a length of 12 residues. Only the CDR3 DNA stays, 36 bases, in frame from base 1. CDR1 and CDR2 are drawn from the germline V gene (reference sequence): SEHNR, FQNEAQ.

This receptor was taken from an adult man with Graves' hyperthyroidism. The sample consisted of peripheral blood or thyroid tissue (not recorded which). This chain is built from TRBV7-9 and TRBJ2-5; TRBD1 is possibly the D segment (6 matching bases). The last part of the DNA fits TRBJ2-1 better; the J call may be wrong. The CDR3 corresponds to CASTQGYNEQFF. The base sequence is TGTGCCAGCACACAGGGATACAATGAGCAGTTCTTC.